The 32 T cell receptor beta chains listed next were all sequenced from one sample in a study of Ad26.COV2.S vaccination and SARS-CoV-2 variants. The data were produced by immunoSEQ multiplex PCR, yet TCRdb's version contains in-frame clones alone and is incomplete. The sample includes 410,000 or so clones, about 92% of them seen just once. Regarding treatment: around 19 received Ad26.COV2.S at low or high dose, single or two shots; several received placebo; per-sample allocation not given. Day 63 following the first vaccine or placebo injection was when the samples were taken. The sequenced sample was peripheral blood, obtained in a trial of Ad26.COV2.S vaccine versus placebo. These receptor sequences come from a person aged 18-60 years who received the Ad26.COV2.S COVID-19 vaccine or a placebo.

The J gene is TRBJ2-7, the V gene TRBV11-2; no firm D call. V was trimmed by 5 bases and J by 6 bases, leaving 17 bases between them. Germline V lookup: CDR1 SGHAT, CDR2 FQNNGV. CDR3 size: 14 residues. The CDR3 DNA follows: TGTGCCAGCAGCCTGTCCGGCAGGTCGATCGAGCAGTACTTC. This codes for CASSLSGRSIEQYF.

The chain carries TRBV5-4 and TRBJ1-1; TRBD1 agrees at 9 bases. The germline gives CDR1 SGHNT, CDR2 YYREEE (reference sequence). The CDR3 runs 14 residues. V gave up 0 bases and J gave up 11 bases; unmatched junction bases: 8. The DNA of the CDR3 is TGTGCCAGCAGCTTGGAGGGACAGGGCGGGTTGGCTTTCTTT. It encodes CASSLEGQGGLAFF.

This rearrangement joins TRBV18 to TRBJ2-7; TRBD2 matches 7 bases. Germline V gives CDR1 KGHSH, CDR2 LQKENI. This CDR3 has 15 amino acids. J lost 2 bases, V lost 3 bases, and 7 bases had no gene match. CDR3 in DNA: TGTGCCAGCTCACCGAGGCTGGGGGGGGCCTACGAGCAGTACTTC. Translated, it gives CASSPRLGGAYEQYF.

The chain couples TRBV4-3 to TRBJ2-4; possibly TRBD1 for D (5 bases). The V and J ends lost 0 bases and 0 bases respectively, with 9 bases between them. Germline CDR1 is LGHNA and CDR2 is YSLEER. The CDR3 runs 16 residues. CDR3 in amino acids: CASSQDTTVAKNIQYF. The CDR3 nucleotides read TGCGCCAGCAGCCAAGATACGACAGTAGCCAAAAACATTCAGTACTTC.

This sequence joins TRBV18 and TRBJ2-5; 8 bases are shared with TRBD1. CDR3 length: 15 amino acids. Germline V gene sequence: CDR1 KGHSH, CDR2 LQKENI. Germline trimming cut 3 bases from V and 5 bases from J; bases unmatched to any gene: 8. The CDR3: CASSPDQGAGETQYF. The DNA of the CDR3 is TGTGCCAGCTCACCCGACCAGGGGGCCGGGGAGACCCAGTACTTC.

The CDR3 loop reads CASSLGPQVRKETQYF. As DNA, the CDR3 is TGTGCCAGCAGCTTAGGGCCCCAAGTTCGGAAAGAGACCCAGTACTTC. This chain connects TRBV7-6 to TRBJ2-5, with D hard to call. With 1 base removed from V and 3 bases from J, the gap between germline ends came to 15 bases. The germline V gene encodes CDR1 SGHVS and CDR2 FNYEAQ. This CDR3 is 16 amino acids long. Full variable domain (rest looked up from reference TRBV7-6 and TRBJ2-5): GAGVSQSPRYKVTKRGQDVALRCDPISGHVSLYWYRQALGQGPEFLTYFNYEAQQDKSGLPNDRFSAERPEGSISTLTIQRTEQRDSAMYRCASSLGPQVRKETQYFGPGTRLLVL.

This chain joins TRBV7-9 and TRBJ2-5; 8 bases align to TRBD1. Germline V lookup: CDR1 SEHNR, CDR2 FQNEAQ (reference sequence). This CDR3 comprises 16 residues. V shed 5 bases and J 4 bases; nucleotides not matched to a gene: 12. Here the CDR3 reads CASSPLTGVVSETQYF. For the CDR3, the DNA is TGTGCCAGCAGCCCGCTGACAGGGGTGGTTTCAGAGACCCAGTACTTC.

The chain has TRBV7-9 and TRBJ2-1, with D possibly TRBD1 on 5 matching bases. Trimming cost V 5 bases and J 13 bases, with 15 bases left between them. This CDR3 is built from 12 residues. CDR1 SEHNR and CDR2 FQNEAQ come from the germline V gene (reference sequence). The CDR3 nucleotides read TGTGCCAGCAGCCTGTTGGGGCCGACACAGTTCTTC. It specifies CASSLLGPTQFF.

This clone was detected only once. V and J are TRBV4-3 and TRBJ1-4; D unclear. CDR3 length: 15 residues. The V gene's germline CDR1 is LGHNA and CDR2 YSLEER. V was shortened by 0 bases and J by 8 bases, with 13 bases between the two germline ends. As DNA, the CDR3 is TGCGCCAGCAGCCAAGAAGGAGGGAATGGCGAAAAACTGTTTTTT. Amino acids: CASSQEGGNGEKLFF.

The chain carries TRBV7-8 and TRBJ1-2; 9 positions agree with TRBD1. The J segment lost 2 bases and the V segment lost 5 bases, leaving 3 bases of the junction unmatched. The CDR3 is 14 amino acids. CDR1 and CDR2 (germline): SGHVS, FQNEAQ. CDR3: CASSTGQGNYGYTF. CDR3 DNA sequence: TGTGCCAGCAGCACGGGACAGGGAAACTATGGCTACACCTTC.

The rearrangement links TRBV11-3 to TRBJ2-1; D might be TRBD2 (5 bases). V gave up 0 bases and J gave up 3 bases, with 15 bases separating them. CDR1 and CDR2 from the germline V gene are SGHNT and YENEEA. The CDR3 is 17 residues long. CDR3 nucleotide sequence: TGTGCCAGCAGCTTAGATAATTCCGGGGTGGACTACAATGAGCAGTTCTTC. This translates into CASSLDNSGVDYNEQFF.

This rearrangement joins TRBV28 to TRBJ2-1, with TRBD2 matching 14 bases. With V trimmed by 5 bases and J by 0 bases, 9 bases remained unmatched. The CDR3 spans 19 residues. The germline CDR1 and CDR2 sequences are MDHEN and SYDVKM. DNA for the CDR3: TGTGCCAGCAGTCCCGGACTAGCGGGGGGCGGTCCCTCCTACAATGAGCAGTTCTTC. It encodes CASSPGLAGGGPSYNEQFF.

The genes are TRBV7-8 and TRBJ1-2; tentative D call: TRBD1 (6 bases). CDR1 is SGHVS and CDR2 is FQNEAQ in the germline V gene. CDR3 length equals 13 residues. With 5 bases removed from V and 7 bases from J, the gap between germline ends came to 14 bases. The CDR3 nucleotides are TGTGCCAGCAGCCCAGCAGGGGCGGGTGGCTACACCTTC. This gives the protein CASSPAGAGGYTF.

The sample holds one count of this clone. This chain links TRBV11-3 with TRBJ2-2; D perhaps matches TRBD1 (6 bases). The V gene lost 2 bases and the J gene lost 3 bases, with 10 bases spanning the gap. This CDR3 comprises 15 residues. Germline CDR1 is SGHNT and CDR2 is YENEEA. CDR3 nucleotides: TGTGCCAGCAGCTTATCGTCAGGGGACACCGGGGAGCTGTTTTTT. Translating it yields CASSLSSGDTGELFF.

This rearrangement joins TRBV28 to TRBJ2-7; 7 nucleotides align to TRBD2. The CDR3 consists of 14 residues. The germline CDR1 and CDR2 sequences are MDHEN and SYDVKM. With 6 bases clipped from V and 0 bases from J, the junction kept 5 bases outside the gene matches. The CDR3 reads CASRIAGPSYEQYF. The CDR3 coding sequence is TGTGCCAGCAGAATAGCGGGCCCCTCCTACGAGCAGTACTTC. Full variable domain (remainder filled in from reference TRBV28 and TRBJ2-7): DVKVTQSSRYLVKRTGEKVFLECVQDMDHENMFWYRQDPGLGLRLIYFSYDVKMKEKGDIPEGYSVSREKKERFSLILESASTNQTSMYLCASRIAGPSYEQYFGPGTRLTVT.

The chain carries TRBV5-5 and TRBJ2-7, with 11 nucleotides matching TRBD2. The CDR3 covers 14 residues. V was clipped by 3 bases and J by 4 bases; unmatched bases: 3. Germline CDR1 is SGHKS and CDR2 is YYEKEE (reference sequence). The CDR3 is CASSSTSGKYEQYF. In DNA form, the CDR3 reads TGTGCCAGCAGCTCGACTAGCGGGAAGTACGAGCAGTACTTC. Variable domain in full (rest from reference TRBV5-5 and TRBJ2-7): DAGVTQSPTHLIKTRGQQVTLRCSPISGHKSVSWYQQVLGQGPQFIFQYYEKEERGRGNFPDRFSARQFPNYSSELNVNALLLGDSALYLCASSSTSGKYEQYFGPGTRLTVT.

The rearrangement joins TRBV7-2 to TRBJ2-3; perhaps TRBD1 as D (6 bases). The germline V gene encodes CDR1 SGHTA and CDR2 FQGNSA. The CDR3 is made up of 15 amino acids. Trimming shortened V by 5 bases and J by 2 bases, and 14 bases separated the two germline ends. CDR3 amino acids: CASSGATGITDTQYF. The CDR3, as DNA: TGTGCCAGCAGCGGCGCGACAGGAATCACAGATACGCAGTATTTT.

The chain combines TRBV27 with TRBJ2-1, with TRBD2 matching over 11 bases. Per germline, CDR1 MNHEY and CDR2 SMNVEV (reference sequence). The ends lost 5 bases at V and 2 bases at J; junction bases unmatched: 2. This CDR3 comprises 15 residues. The CDR3 bases are TGTGCCAGCAGTATTAGCGGGGGGGCCTACAATGAGCAGTTCTTC. It is translated as CASSISGGAYNEQFF.

The rearrangement links TRBV28 to TRBJ2-7; 9 nucleotides match TRBD1. Trimming at V came to 6 bases and at J to 6 bases, leaving 9 bases not matched to a gene. The CDR3 runs to 14 residues. Germline CDR1 reads MDHEN; CDR2 reads SYDVKM. As DNA, the CDR3 is TGTGCCAGCAGCCGCTACAGGGGGCAGAGCGAGCAGTACTTC. Translated: CASSRYRGQSEQYF. Variable domain in full (rest from reference TRBV28 and TRBJ2-7): DVKVTQSSRYLVKRTGEKVFLECVQDMDHENMFWYRQDPGLGLRLIYFSYDVKMKEKGDIPEGYSVSREKKERFSLILESASTNQTSMYLCASSRYRGQSEQYFGPGTRLTVT.

This chain uses TRBV6-5 with TRBJ2-3; D gene unclear. The CDR3 spans 15 residues. Germline V gene data show CDR1 as MNHEY and CDR2 as SVGAGI. Deletions cut 0 bases from V and 0 bases from J, with 7 bases between. DNA of the CDR3: TGTGCCAGCAGTTACTCCGCCCTCAGCACAGATACGCAGTATTTT. This translates into CASSYSALSTDTQYF.

The chain is built from TRBV5-4 and TRBJ2-5; D is perhaps TRBD1 (6 bases). The CDR3 loop spans 15 amino acids. V was shortened by 0 bases and J by 1 base, with 10 bases between the two germline ends. Per germline, CDR1 SGHNT and CDR2 YYREEE (reference sequence). This chain's CDR3 is CASSLGGRTQETQYF. For the CDR3, the DNA is TGTGCCAGCAGCTTGGGGGGGCGGACCCAAGAGACCCAGTACTTC.

This clone was detected a few times. This sample also contains other DNA sequences that code for the same CDR3. V usage is TRBV27 and J usage is TRBJ2-7; 7 nucleotides match TRBD2. CDR1 MNHEY and CDR2 SMNVEV come from the germline V gene (reference sequence). CDR3 size: 14 residues. Trimming cost V 0 bases and J 1 base; bases outside gene matches: 0. CDR3 bases: TGTGCCAGCAGTTTATCGGGGGGGTCCTACGAGCAGTACTTC. This codes for CASSLSGGSYEQYF.

CDR3 region: CASSVATGGNTGELFF. DNA of the CDR3: TGTGCCAGCAGCGTAGCTACTGGGGGGAACACCGGGGAGCTGTTTTTT. This chain uses TRBV9 with TRBJ2-2, with D perhaps assigned TRBD1 or TRBD2 (5 bases each). CDR3 length equals 16 residues. Per germline, CDR1 SGDLS and CDR2 YYNGEE. V shed 0 bases and J shed 1 base, with 10 bases lying between them. Looking up the rest from reference TRBV9 and TRBJ2-2 gives the full variable domain: DSGVTQTPKHLITATGQRVTLRCSPRSGDLSVYWYQQSLDQGLQFLIQYYNGEERAKGNILERFSAQQFPDLHSELNLSSLELGDSALYFCASSVATGGNTGELFFGEGSRLTVL.

The chain couples TRBV20-1 to TRBJ1-1; tentatively, D is TRBD1 (5 bases). This CDR3 region has 11 residues. V was trimmed by 6 bases and J by 8 bases, leaving 13 bases between them. Germline V gives CDR1 DFQATT, CDR2 SNEGSKA (reference sequence). This CDR3 is CSARDSPEAFF. The CDR3 nucleotides are TGCAGTGCCCGGGACTCCCCAGAAGCTTTCTTT.

CDR3 residues: CASSVAERGGTDTQYF. The CDR3 nucleotides read TGTGCCAGCAGCGTAGCAGAGCGGGGGGGCACAGATACGCAGTATTTT. The rearrangement links TRBV9 to TRBJ2-3, with 9 bases that match TRBD2. The germline V gene has CDR1 SGDLS and CDR2 YYNGEE. V dropped 0 bases and J dropped 1; count of bases not matched to a gene: 3. The CDR3 consists of 16 residues.

The chain couples TRBV19 to TRBJ1-2; 9 bases line up with TRBD1. The CDR3 has 12 amino acids. Germline CDR1 is LNHDA and CDR2 is SQIVND (reference sequence). V shed 10 bases and J 3 bases; nucleotides not matched to a gene: 3. The CDR3 sequence is CATRDRDYGYTF. CDR3 coding DNA: TGTGCCACCCGGGACAGGGACTATGGCTACACCTTC. Full variable domain (missing parts from reference TRBV19 and TRBJ1-2): DGGITQSPKYLFRKEGQNVTLSCEQNLNHDAMYWYRQDPGQGLRLIYYSQIVNDFQKGDIAEGYSVSREKKESFPLTVTSAQKNPTAFYLCATRDRDYGYTFGSGTRLTVV.

V usage is TRBV2 and J usage is TRBJ2-3, with D possibly called TRBD1 or TRBD2 (5 bases each). Trimming removed 6 bases at V and 8 bases at J, with 15 bases between. The CDR3 runs 13 residues. Germline loops: CDR1 SNHLY, CDR2 FYNNEI. The CDR3 DNA follows: TGTGCCAGCAGCTATATCCGAGGGGCTACGCAGTATTTT. Translated: CASSYIRGATQYF.

The chain recombines TRBV11-2 with TRBJ1-1; D is uncertain. V was clipped by 4 bases and J by 0 bases, with 9 bases between them. From germline, CDR1 is SGHAT and CDR2 FQNNGV. This CDR3 region has 14 residues. The CDR3 here is CASSSPLLNTEAFF. In DNA, the CDR3 is TGTGCCAGCAGCTCGCCCCTCCTGAACACTGAAGCTTTCTTT.

V gene TRBV7-6 combines with J gene TRBJ1-2; D is unclear. The V end lost 6 bases, the J end lost 4 bases, and 12 bases lay between the germline ends. There are 13 residues in the CDR3. CDR1 is SGHVS, CDR2 FNYEAQ, per germline. The CDR3 nucleotides are TGTGCCAGCAGTAATCGGCAGTTCTATGGCTACACCTTC. Encoded protein: CASSNRQFYGYTF.

The chain is built from TRBV28 and TRBJ1-3; D may be TRBD1 (5 bases). The CDR3 loop spans 18 amino acids. The ends were cut back, 2 bases at V and 4 bases at J, with 21 bases in the middle. Germline CDR1 and CDR2: MDHEN and SYDVKM. In DNA form, the CDR3 reads TGTGCCAGCAGTTTACTCCACCCCAGGGTTGGTGGGGGAAACACCATATATTTT. Translating it yields CASSLLHPRVGGGNTIYF. The full variable domain, its missing parts supplied by reference TRBV28 and TRBJ1-3, is DVKVTQSSRYLVKRTGEKVFLECVQDMDHENMFWYRQDPGLGLRLIYFSYDVKMKEKGDIPEGYSVSREKKERFSLILESASTNQTSMYLCASSLLHPRVGGGNTIYFGEGSWLTVV.

The chain recombines TRBV2 with TRBJ1-2; D remains unclear. Germline CDR1 is SNHLY and CDR2 is FYNNEI. V was shortened by 0 bases and J by 6 bases, with 11 bases between the two germline ends. This CDR3 spans 14 amino acids. CDR3 coding DNA: TGTGCCAGCAGTGAAGCGGGAGTCGGGGATGGCTACACCTTC. Its translation: CASSEAGVGDGYTF. The full variable domain, with the rest looked up from reference TRBV2 and TRBJ1-2, is EPEVTQTPSHQVTQMGQEVILRCVPISNHLYFYWYRQILGQKVEFLVSFYNNEISEKSEIFDDQFSVERPDGSNFTLKIRSTKLEDSAMYFCASSEAGVGDGYTFGSGTRLTVV.

This sequence joins TRBV7-8 and TRBJ2-6; D not certain. Per germline, CDR1 SGHVS and CDR2 FQNEAQ. CDR3 length: 17 residues. V was shortened by 5 bases and J by 0 bases, with 14 bases between the two germline ends. CDR3 DNA sequence: TGTGCCAGCAGCCCGGACGCCCGCGGCTCTGGGGCCAACGTCCTGACTTTC. Its protein is CASSPDARGSGANVLTF.